This T cell receptor (beta chain) was sequenced in a study of cytomegalovirus exposure and HLA in healthy donors. Study results and limitations: One later analysis reportedly identified an Asian-associated ancestry cluster that showed fewer N-insertions than the roughly 620-donor mean. Of the V segments, some could not be distinguished, including TRBV6-2 and TRBV6-3, and were excluded.

13 Jbeta primers and 60 Vbeta primers were used for the PCR. The repertoire was sequenced with immunoSEQ multiplex PCR; TCRdb's copy has only in-frame clones and lacks some. The repertoire consists of nearly 200,000 clones, with about 76% occurring once and the leading ten covering approximately 0.39%. Participants comprised healthy donors of bone marrow. CDR3 size: 22 residues. Germline CDR1 and CDR2: SGDLS and YYNGEE. The V gene end was trimmed by 3 bases and the J gene end by 0 bases; junction bases not matched to a gene: 12. A remark on this clone: Its target is unknown.

This rearrangement joins TRBV9 to TRBJ2-6, with 16 bases lining up with TRBD2. This receptor was obtained from a male donor in good health and CMV-seropositive. Sequenced input: PBMCs. The CDR3 DNA follows: TGTGCCAGCAGCGCATTACCCGGGACTAGCGGGGGGGCTCCCTCTGGGGCCAACGTCCTGACTTTC. As protein: CASSALPGTSGGAPSGANVLTF.